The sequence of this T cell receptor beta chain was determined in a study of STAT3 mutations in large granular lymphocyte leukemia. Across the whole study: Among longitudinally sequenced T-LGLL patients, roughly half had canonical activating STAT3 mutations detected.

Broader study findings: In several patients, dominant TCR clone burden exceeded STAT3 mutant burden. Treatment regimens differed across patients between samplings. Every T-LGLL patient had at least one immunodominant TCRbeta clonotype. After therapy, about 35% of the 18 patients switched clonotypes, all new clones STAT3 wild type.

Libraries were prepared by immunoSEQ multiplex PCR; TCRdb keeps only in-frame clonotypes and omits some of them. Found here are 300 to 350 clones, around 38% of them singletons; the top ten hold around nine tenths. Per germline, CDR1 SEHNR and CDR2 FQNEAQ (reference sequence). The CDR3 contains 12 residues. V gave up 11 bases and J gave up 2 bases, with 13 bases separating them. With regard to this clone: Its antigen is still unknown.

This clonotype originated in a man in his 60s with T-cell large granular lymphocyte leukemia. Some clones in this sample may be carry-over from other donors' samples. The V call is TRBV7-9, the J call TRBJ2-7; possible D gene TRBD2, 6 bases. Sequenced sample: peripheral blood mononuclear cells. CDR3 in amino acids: CAGEDSTYEQYF. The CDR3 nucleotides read TGTGCCGGGGAGGATTCAACCTACGAGCAGTACTTC.